Many counts were recorded for the clone carrying this T cell receptor (beta chain). Its antigen remains unknown. Amplification of TCR beta CDR3 regions was performed using RNA transcripts as template. The HTBI set primed first-round TCR CDR3 RT-PCR. Each CDR3 protein gets one entry after TCRdb re-called the multiplex PCR reads with MiXCR. The table includes roughly 45,000 distinct CDR3 sequences, 49% detected once. Trimming removed 5 bases from V and 8 bases from J, with 17 bases in between. Germline loops: CDR1 SGHRS, CDR2 YFSETQ. CDR3 length equals 15 residues. The sample comes from a study of T cells in Graves' hyperthyroidism and ophthalmopathy. Study-level points and caveats: Ophthalmopathy was distinguished from stable hyperthyroidism by 13 V-J signatures. Most thyroid clonotypes expanded above 0.001 were also detected in blood.

Exclusions: uncontrolled infection, other autoimmune disease, pregnancy, lactation. The diagnostic basis comprised clinical symptoms, serum thyroxine and TRAb, thyroid ultrasound and orbital computed tomography. This TCR was recovered from a woman aged 45-60 years with Graves' hyperthyroidism. Sequencing was performed on peripheral blood or thyroid tissue (not recorded which). The chain is built from TRBV5-1 and TRBJ1-6, with D tentatively TRBD1 (5 bases). CDR3 protein: CASRRTTQGDSPLHF. DNA of the CDR3: TGCGCCAGCAGGCGTACGACCCAGGGTGATTCACCCCTCCACTTT.